Presented here are 30 T cell receptor beta chains from one specimen sequenced in a study of beta chain features in type 1 diabetes. The antigens of these receptors remain unknown. The investigators reverse transcribed all of the isolated RNA, so they sequenced expressed TCRB transcripts. The repertoire was sequenced with immunoSEQ multiplex PCR; TCRdb's copy has only in-frame clones and lacks some. The sample comprises hundreds of thousands of clones, about 14% of which are singletons, and less than 0.04% rests with the top ten. Regarding the study as a whole: In all four CD4+ subsets, TCRB CDR3 length was significantly, moderately reduced in type 1 diabetes.

Material: naive CD4+ T cells from blood. These receptors were collected from a man between 18 and 29 years old with type 1 diabetes.

This clone was seen a handful of times. The V call is TRBV27, the J call TRBJ2-1; 11 bases are shared with TRBD1. Germline CDR1 is MNHEY and CDR2 is SMNVEV (reference sequence). This CDR3 region has 17 residues. Trimming removed 6 bases from V and 6 bases from J; junction bases left unmatched: 13. The CDR3 coding sequence is TGTGCCAGCAGGGCGCGGGACAGGGGGAATTGGGTCAATGAGCAGTTCTTC. It codes for CASRARDRGNWVNEQFF.

The chain employs TRBV5-1 and TRBJ2-7; a possible D gene is TRBD2 (6 bases). Trimming took off 3 bases at V and 9 bases at J, with 22 bases between the two ends. The CDR3 has 15 residues. Germline V gene lookup returns CDR1 SGHRS and CDR2 YFSETQ. CDR3 loop: CASSSGLRRDGGQYF. In nucleotides, the CDR3 is TGCGCCAGCAGCTCCGGATTAAGGAGGGACGGCGGGCAGTACTTC.

This clone was counted only a few times. The chain carries TRBV7-8 and TRBJ1-3, with a possible D match to TRBD1 (5 bases). Germline-derived CDR1 and CDR2 are SGHVS and FQNEAQ. V was clipped by 2 bases and J by 4 bases, with 12 bases between them. This CDR3 is 15 amino acids long. CDR3 in amino acids: CASSLPGLGGNTIYF. In DNA form, the CDR3 reads TGTGCCAGCAGCTTACCGGGACTGGGGGGAAACACCATATATTTT.

This clone was found once. This chain uses TRBV27 with TRBJ2-4; TRBD2 agrees at 14 bases. The CDR3 loop spans 19 amino acids. Germline loops: CDR1 MNHEY, CDR2 SMNVEV (reference sequence). V gave up 4 bases and J gave up 4 bases; unmatched junction bases: 12. The CDR3 protein is CASSSPGTSGSEGKNIQYF. The CDR3 DNA reads as TGTGCCAGCAGTTCTCCCGGGACTAGCGGGAGTGAGGGGAAAAACATTCAGTACTTC.

V gene TRBV30 combines with J gene TRBJ2-7, with 9 bases matching TRBD1. CDR3 length: 11 amino acids. CDR1 is GTSNPN and CDR2 is SVGIG in the germline V gene (reference sequence). J gave up 6 bases and V 8 bases, and 5 bases lay outside the gene matches. CDR3 in DNA: TGTGCCGGACAGACAGGGGGCGAGCAGTACTTC. Translating gives CAGQTGGEQYF.

This clone was counted between two and nine times. The chain joins TRBV19 to TRBJ2-1; maybe TRBD2 (5 bases). The CDR3 is 13 amino acids. V lost 0 bases to trimming and J lost 9 bases, with 9 bases between them. The V gene's germline CDR1 is LNHDA and CDR2 SQIVND (reference sequence). The CDR3 is CASSIEGSGEQFF. CDR3 sequence (DNA): TGTGCCAGTAGTATAGAAGGGAGCGGTGAGCAGTTCTTC.

This clone was counted only a few times. The chain is built from TRBV29-1 and TRBJ2-5; unclear D gene. The J call is in doubt because the DNA end fits TRBJ2-7 better. This CDR3 region has 12 residues. Looked up from germline, CDR1 is SQVTM and CDR2 is ANQGSEA. The CDR3, as DNA: TGCAGCGTTGGTCTTACTACCTACGAGCAGTACTTC. This gives the protein CSVGLTTYEQYF.

This clone was counted between two and nine times. This chain uses TRBV18 with TRBJ2-1, with 9 bases aligning to TRBD2. From germline, CDR1 is KGHSH and CDR2 LQKENI. V shed 1 base and J 10 bases; nucleotides not matched to a gene: 8. This CDR3 is built from 15 residues. The DNA of the CDR3 is TGTGCCAGCTCACCACTTAGCGGGAGCGCAGGGGAGCAGTTCTTC. It yields the protein CASSPLSGSAGEQFF.

This clone turned up a few times. The CDR3 DNA is TGTGCCAGCATGTGGTTACGATCGGGGAAAGAGACCCAGTACTTC. This gives the protein CASMWLRSGKETQYF. The chain couples TRBV27 to TRBJ2-5, with D possibly being TRBD2 (5 bases). Germline CDR1 and CDR2: MNHEY and SMNVEV (reference sequence). The CDR3 has 15 residues. The V gene lost 7 bases and the J gene lost 3 bases, with 18 bases spanning the gap.

This CDR3 reads CASSSGRSGELFF. CDR3 in DNA: TGCGCCAGCAGCTCCGGGAGGAGCGGGGAGCTGTTTTTT. This rearrangement joins TRBV5-1 to TRBJ2-2, with 7 bases identical to TRBD2. CDR1 SGHRS and CDR2 YFSETQ come from the germline V gene. After removal of 3 bases from V and 7 bases from J, the junction contained 3 bases not matched to a gene. CDR3 length equals 13 residues.

V gene TRBV7-3 combines with J gene TRBJ2-5; D is perhaps TRBD1 or TRBD2 (5 bases each). There are 14 residues in the CDR3. Germline V gene lookup returns CDR1 SGHTA and CDR2 FQGTGA. V was trimmed by 5 bases and J by 9 bases, leaving 19 bases between them. CDR3 coding DNA: TGTGCCAGCAGCCCGGGACCGCAGGAAGGGGCCCAGTACTTC. It codes for CASSPGPQEGAQYF.

The V and J genes are TRBV5-1 and TRBJ2-2; D uncertain. The ends were cut back, 4 bases at V and 6 bases at J, with 10 bases in the middle. CDR3 size: 13 residues. Germline CDR1 and CDR2: SGHRS and YFSETQ. CDR3 nucleotide sequence: TGCGCCAGCAGCCCCGGACCCTCCGGGGAGCTGTTTTTT. Protein sequence: CASSPGPSGELFF.

CDR3 in DNA: TGTGCCAGCAGCCTATCGGGACAGGGGTTTGGTGGCTACACCTTC. Residues: CASSLSGQGFGGYTF. The chain combines TRBV9 with TRBJ1-2, with 10 positions matching TRBD1. Germline values: CDR1 SGDLS, CDR2 YYNGEE. V lost 4 bases and J lost 7; bases outside the gene matches: 10. The CDR3 consists of 15 residues.

This clone was seen a few times. V is TRBV4-3 and J is TRBJ2-7, with 16 bases matching TRBD2. The V gene's germline CDR1 is LGHNA and CDR2 YSLEER. Trimming took 2 bases from V and 2 from J; bases not matched to a gene: 12. The CDR3 runs to 20 residues. CDR3 protein: CASSQRGTSGGDPVAYEQYF. The CDR3 DNA reads as TGCGCCAGCAGCCAAAGAGGGACTAGCGGGGGGGACCCCGTAGCCTACGAGCAGTACTTC.

The genes are TRBV28 and TRBJ2-5; D call uncertain. The V end lost 1 base, the J end lost 5 bases, and 2 bases lay between the germline ends. This CDR3 spans 11 amino acids. Germline V lookup: CDR1 MDHEN, CDR2 SYDVKM. CDR3: CASSLYETQYF. DNA for the CDR3: TGTGCCAGCAGTTTATATGAGACCCAGTACTTC.

This clone has only a few counts. The gene calls are TRBV6-5 and TRBJ2-5; D gene uncertain. Germline V gene sequence: CDR1 MNHEY, CDR2 SVGAGI. V was pared by 8 bases and J by 4 bases, with 17 bases between. The CDR3 spans 14 residues. The CDR3 loop reads CASAKKADSETQYF. The CDR3 coding sequence is TGTGCCAGCGCAAAGAAGGCCGACTCAGAGACCCAGTACTTC.

In this sample, this clone turned up a few times. The rearrangement joins TRBV11-2 to TRBJ1-1; D is uncertain. Trimming removed 6 bases from V and 8 bases from J, with 13 bases in between. This CDR3 spans 12 amino acids. Per germline, CDR1 SGHAT and CDR2 FQNNGV. Here the CDR3 DNA reads TGTGCCAGCAGACTCGACTCAGGAGAAGCTTTCTTT. Protein: CASRLDSGEAFF.

This clone was recorded a few times. The chain employs TRBV23-1 and TRBJ1-2; D not certain. TRBV23-1 is labeled an ORF, and its function is uncertain. V was pared by 6 bases and J by 4 bases, with 9 bases between. The length of the CDR3 is 12 residues. This chain's CDR3 is CASSRPLYGYTF. CDR3 nucleotide sequence: TGCGCCAGCAGCCGTCCGCTCTATGGCTACACCTTC.

In its sample, this clone was seen a few times. J is TRBJ2-5 and V is TRBV5-1, with no clear D. The CDR3 consists of 15 residues. Germline V gene lookup returns CDR1 SGHRS and CDR2 YFSETQ. The V end lost 2 bases, the J end lost 1 base, and 12 bases lay between the germline ends. As DNA, the CDR3 is TGCGCCAGCAGCTTCATGCAGGCGTCCCAAGAGACCCAGTACTTC. It codes for CASSFMQASQETQYF. Combining the CDR3 with reference TRBV5-1 and TRBJ2-5 gives the whole variable domain KAGVTQTPRYLIKTRGQQVTLSCSPISGHRSVSWYQQTPGQGLQFLFEYFSETQRNKGNFPGRFSGRQFSNSRSEMNVSTLELGDSALYLCASSFMQASQETQYFGPGTRLLVL.

J is TRBJ1-1 and V is TRBV7-3; the D is unclear. The V end was cut by 4 bases, the J end by 4 bases, with 10 bases between. CDR1 and CDR2 from the germline V gene are SGHTA and FQGTGA. The CDR3 totals 13 residues. The CDR3 spells CASSSTLFTEAFF. The CDR3 DNA reads as TGTGCCAGCAGCTCCACGCTATTCACTGAAGCTTTCTTT.

The chain couples TRBV2 to TRBJ2-5; 8 bases are a match to TRBD1. Trimming cost V 4 bases and J 3 bases; bases outside gene matches: 1. Germline V gives CDR1 SNHLY, CDR2 FYNNEI. The CDR3 has 13 amino acids. The CDR3: CASSVDREETQYF. The CDR3, as DNA: TGTGCCAGCAGTGTGGACAGGGAAGAGACCCAGTACTTC.

There are a few counts of this clone. V gene TRBV5-4 combines with J gene TRBJ1-2; D may be TRBD1 (5 bases). The ends were cut back, 0 bases at V and 7 bases at J, with 10 bases in the middle. Per the germline V gene, CDR1 is SGHNT and CDR2 is YYREEE (reference sequence). This CDR3 comprises 13 residues. The CDR3 here is CASSLVGGSGYTF. Here the CDR3 DNA reads TGTGCCAGCAGCTTGGTGGGGGGAAGTGGCTACACCTTC. The full variable domain, rest sourced from reference TRBV5-4 and TRBJ1-2, is ETGVTQSPTHLIKTRGQQVTLRCSSQSGHNTVSWYQQALGQGPQFIFQYYREEENGRGNFPPRFSGLQFPNYSSELNVNALELDDSALYLCASSLVGGSGYTFGSGTRLTVV.

This clone was seen more than once but under ten times. V gene TRBV6-5 combines with J gene TRBJ2-3; D might be TRBD2 (5 bases). There are 15 residues in the CDR3. The germline V gene has CDR1 MNHEY and CDR2 SVGAGI. Trimming cost V 0 bases and J 2 bases, with 9 bases left between them. CDR3 sequence reads: CASSYSSGSTDTQYF. The CDR3 DNA follows: TGTGCCAGCAGTTACTCAAGCGGATCCACAGATACGCAGTATTTT.

The chain uses TRBV2 and TRBJ2-5; a possible D gene is TRBD2 (7 bases). The CDR3 spans 15 residues. CDR1 is SNHLY, CDR2 FYNNEI, per germline. V was clipped by 6 bases and J by 4 bases, with 18 bases between them. CDR3 nucleotides: TGTGCCAGCAGGGACAGCGGGGCTTACCGAGAGACCCAGTACTTC. Amino acids: CASRDSGAYRETQYF.

The V call is TRBV25-1, the J call TRBJ2-5; D is ambiguous. V gave up 6 bases and J gave up 2 bases, with 4 bases separating them. From germline, CDR1 is MGHDK and CDR2 SYGVNS. The CDR3 sequence is 11 residues long. The CDR3, as DNA: TGTGCCAGCAGCCCTCAAGAGACCCAGTACTTC. It translates to CASSPQETQYF.

This chain uses TRBV29-1 with TRBJ1-1, with 8 bases identical to TRBD1. This CDR3 region has 13 residues. Germline loops: CDR1 SQVTM, CDR2 ANQGSEA. The V and J ends lost 6 bases and 2 bases, in that order; junction bases with no gene match: 5. The CDR3 DNA reads TGCAGCGTAGTGGGACAGGCCAACACTGAAGCTTTCTTT. Protein sequence: CSVVGQANTEAFF.

CDR3 sequence (DNA): TGTGCCAGCAGCATCGACCTGGACACTGAAGCTTTCTTT. Translated, it gives CASSIDLDTEAFF. V and J are TRBV28 and TRBJ1-1, with D unresolved. The germline gives CDR1 MDHEN, CDR2 SYDVKM. The CDR3 sequence is 13 residues long. Trimming pared 6 bases from V and 3 bases from J, leaving 11 bases between.

The chain recombines TRBV9 with TRBJ2-1, with D hard to call. V was cut by 0 bases and J by 5 bases, with 3 bases left in between. CDR3 length: 12 amino acids. Per germline, CDR1 SGDLS and CDR2 YYNGEE. The DNA for the CDR3 is TGTGCCAGCAGCGTAGGGAACAATGAGCAGTTCTTC. It is translated as CASSVGNNEQFF.

The sample holds a few counts of this clone. The V gene is TRBV2, the J gene TRBJ2-5, with TRBD2 as a possible D gene (7 bases). This CDR3 is 17 amino acids long. CDR1 is SNHLY and CDR2 is FYNNEI in the germline V gene. V lost 0 bases to trimming and J lost 0 bases, with 14 bases between them. CDR3 residues: CASSEARGGKDQETQYF. The CDR3 DNA sequence: TGTGCCAGCAGTGAAGCTAGGGGGGGCAAGGACCAAGAGACCCAGTACTTC.

Only a few counts were recorded for this clone. V is TRBV5-1 and J is TRBJ1-1, with 8 bases matching TRBD1. The germline gives CDR1 SGHRS, CDR2 YFSETQ. The CDR3 loop spans 14 amino acids. The ends lost 2 bases at V and 1 base at J; junction bases unmatched: 1. CDR3 loop: CASSFGTGNTEAFF. The DNA of the CDR3 is TGCGCCAGCAGCTTTGGGACAGGGAACACTGAAGCTTTCTTT.